These 5 T cell receptor beta chains were all obtained from the same sample, sequenced in a study of cytomegalovirus exposure and HLA in healthy donors. With 60 Vbeta and 13 Jbeta primers, the PCR was carried out. Profiling relied on immunoSEQ multiplex PCR, and the TCRdb table lists in-frame clones only, not all of them. The sample shows under 200,000 clones, 65% to 80% of them seen only once. The material sequenced was PBMCs. These receptor sequences come from a woman aged 40 to 55 in good health and CMV-seronegative.

The chain links TRBV7-6 to TRBJ2-5; 9 positions match TRBD1. The better agreement between TRBJ2-7 and the DNA end casts doubt on the J call. Germline V gene lookup returns CDR1 SGHVS and CDR2 FNYEAQ. The CDR3 runs 14 residues. This chain's CDR3 is CASSAGTGLGEQYF. The CDR3 DNA follows: TGTGCCAGCAGCGCCGGGACAGGGTTGGGCGAGCAGTACTTC.

The chain recombines TRBV2 with TRBJ1-2; no clear D gene. The CDR3 contains 12 residues. V was pared by 1 base and J by 6 bases, with 6 bases between. CDR1 and CDR2 (germline): SNHLY, FYNNEI. The CDR3 spells CASSEDGDGYTF. The CDR3 coding sequence is TGTGCCAGCAGTGAAGACGGGGATGGCTACACCTTC. Full variable domain (remainder filled in from reference TRBV2 and TRBJ1-2): EPEVTQTPSHQVTQMGQEVILRCVPISNHLYFYWYRQILGQKVEFLVSFYNNEISEKSEIFDDQFSVERPDGSNFTLKIRSTKLEDSAMYFCASSEDGDGYTFGSGTRLTVV.

This sequence joins TRBV7-2 and TRBJ2-7; D might be TRBD1 (5 bases). V gave up 1 base and J gave up 5 bases, with 12 bases separating them. Germline CDR1 SGHTA, CDR2 FQGNSA. The CDR3 is made up of 14 amino acids. CDR3 sequence: CASSLGKGFHEQYF. The CDR3 nucleotides are TGTGCCAGCAGCTTAGGGAAGGGGTTCCACGAGCAGTACTTC. Based on the CDR3 plus reference TRBV7-2 and TRBJ2-7, the full variable domain is GAGVSQSPSNKVTEKGKDVELRCDPISGHTALYWYRQSLGQGLEFLIYFQGNSAPDKSGLPSDRFSAERTGGSVSTLTIQRTQQEDSAVYLCASSLGKGFHEQYFGPGTRLTVT.

The chain recombines TRBV7-9 with TRBJ2-2; 13 bases line up with TRBD2. Per the germline V gene, CDR1 is SEHNR and CDR2 is FQNEAQ (reference sequence). Germline trimming cut 4 bases from V and 4 bases from J; bases unmatched to any gene: 6. The CDR3 is made up of 17 amino acids. In nucleotides, the CDR3 is TGTGCCAGCAGCTCAACGGGACTAGCGGGACCCACCGGGGAGCTGTTTTTT. Protein: CASSSTGLAGPTGELFF.

In nucleotides, the CDR3 is TGTGCCAGTAGTATAGCAGCGGGAACCTACAATGAGCAGTTCTTC. Translation gives CASSIAAGTYNEQFF. The genes are TRBV19 and TRBJ2-1; 7 bases line up with TRBD2. With 1 base clipped from V and 2 bases from J, the junction kept 2 bases outside the gene matches. The CDR3 is made up of 15 amino acids. Per germline, CDR1 LNHDA and CDR2 SQIVND (reference sequence).